Listed below are T cell receptor beta chains from one sample, sequenced in a study of cytomegalovirus exposure and HLA in healthy donors. Generated by immunoSEQ multiplex PCR, the TCRdb table keeps only in-frame clones and is missing some. The profile covers under 300,000 clones, with under 80% appearing a single time and under 3% taken by the ten largest. Sequenced input: PBMCs. All receptors come from a female donor in good health and CMV-seronegative. Both conserved end residues are part of each CDR3. D genes are given only for firm matches. Some rows mark clone size as missing; the rest say once, few, many or name a class of expanded clone.

NA,15,TRBJ1-6,NA,TRBV5-1,CASSPRTTEDSPLHF,TGCGCCAGCAGCCCGCGCACGACGGAGGATTCACCCCTCCACTTT
TRBD1,19,TRBJ1-1,once,TRBV2,CASSAGTGAVVNPNTEAFF,TGTGCCAGCAGTGCCGGGACAGGGGCGGTGGTAAATCCGAACACTGAAGCTTTCTTT
NA,13,TRBJ2-3,few,TRBV5-1,CASSSGVMDTQYF,TGCGCCAGCAGCTCGGGGGTTATGGATACGCAGTATTTT
TRBD2,19,TRBJ2-2,NA,TRBV14,CASSRSRGTSGIYTGELFF,TGTGCCAGCAGCCGGAGTCGGGGGACTAGCGGGATCTACACCGGGGAGCTGTTTTTT
NA,13,TRBJ1-5,NA,TRBV6-6,CASTGDLNQPQHF,TGTGCCAGCACAGGGGACCTCAATCAGCCCCAGCATTTT
TRBD2,18,TRBJ2-2,once,TRBV15,CATSSGLAEGHNTGELFF,TGTGCCACCAGCAGTGGACTAGCGGAAGGACACAACACCGGGGAGCTGTTTTTT
TRBD1,15,TRBJ2-5,NA,TRBV19,CATGLTGDPEETQYF,TGTGCCACCGGATTAACAGGGGACCCCGAAGAGACCCAGTACTTC
NA,15,TRBJ2-3,NA,TRBV7-6,CASSPRTGSTDTQYF,TGTGCCAGCAGCCCCCGGACGGGGAGCACAGATACGCAGTATTTT
TRBD2,18,TRBJ2-1,NA,TRBV4-2,CASSQDPPGLAGYNEQFF,TGTGCCAGCAGCCAAGATCCACCTGGACTAGCGGGGTACAATGAGCAGTTCTTC
NA,16,TRBJ2-3,once,TRBV11-3,CASSPLGGVSTDTQYF,TGTGCCAGCAGCCCTTTGGGGGGAGTCAGCACAGATACGCAGTATTTT
TRBD1,14,TRBJ1-3,few,TRBV19,CASSPGQGPNTIYF,TGTGCCAGTAGTCCGGGACAGGGGCCGAACACCATATATTTT
NA,13,TRBJ2-2,NA,TRBV5-1,CASRDSGAGELFF,TGCGCCAGCAGGGACAGCGGTGCCGGGGAGCTGTTTTTT
NA,16,TRBJ1-1,NA,TRBV27,CASSLYTRAGGTEAFF,TGTGCCAGCAGTTTATACACCCGTGCTGGGGGGACTGAAGCTTTCTTT
NA,16,TRBJ2-4,NA,TRBV11-2,CASSPRLWVPRNIQYF,TGTGCCAGCAGCCCACGATTGTGGGTGCCCAGGAACATTCAGTACTTC